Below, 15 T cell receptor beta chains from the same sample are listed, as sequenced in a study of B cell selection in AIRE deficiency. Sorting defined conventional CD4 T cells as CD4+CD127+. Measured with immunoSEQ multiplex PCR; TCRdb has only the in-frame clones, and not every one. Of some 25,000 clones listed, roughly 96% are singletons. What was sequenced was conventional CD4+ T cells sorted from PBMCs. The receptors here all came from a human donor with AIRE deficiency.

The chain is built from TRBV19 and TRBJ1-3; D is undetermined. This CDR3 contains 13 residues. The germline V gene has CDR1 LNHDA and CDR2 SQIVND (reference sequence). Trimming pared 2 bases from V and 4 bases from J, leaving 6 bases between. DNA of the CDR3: TGTGCCAGTAGTATATCCGAGGGAAACACCATATATTTT. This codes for CASSISEGNTIYF.

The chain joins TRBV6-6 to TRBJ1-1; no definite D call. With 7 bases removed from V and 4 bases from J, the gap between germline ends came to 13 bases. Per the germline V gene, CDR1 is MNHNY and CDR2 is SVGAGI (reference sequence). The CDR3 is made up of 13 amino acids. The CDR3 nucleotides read TGTGCCAGCACCTTAGCTGGCTCCACTGAAGCTTTCTTT. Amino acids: CASTLAGSTEAFF.

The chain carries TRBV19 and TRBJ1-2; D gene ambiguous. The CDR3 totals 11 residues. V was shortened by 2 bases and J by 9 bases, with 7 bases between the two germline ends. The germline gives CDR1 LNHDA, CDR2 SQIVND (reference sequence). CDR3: CASSIWQSYTF. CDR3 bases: TGTGCCAGTAGTATATGGCAAAGCTACACCTTC.

The CDR3 loop reads CSARYLAGGGTDTQYF. In DNA, the CDR3 is TGCAGCGCGCGCTACCTAGCGGGAGGCGGCACAGATACGCAGTATTTT. This chain joins TRBV29-1 and TRBJ2-3; 11 bases are shared with TRBD2. V shed 7 bases and J 1 base; nucleotides not matched to a gene: 10. This CDR3 comprises 16 residues. The germline CDR1 and CDR2 sequences are SQVTM and ANQGSEA.

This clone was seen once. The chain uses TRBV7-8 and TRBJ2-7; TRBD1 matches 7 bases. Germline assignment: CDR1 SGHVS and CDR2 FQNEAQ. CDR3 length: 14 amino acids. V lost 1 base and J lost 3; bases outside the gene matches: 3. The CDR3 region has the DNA TGTGCCAGCAGCTTAGGACAGGGCGGCTACGAGCAGTACTTC. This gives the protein CASSLGQGGYEQYF.

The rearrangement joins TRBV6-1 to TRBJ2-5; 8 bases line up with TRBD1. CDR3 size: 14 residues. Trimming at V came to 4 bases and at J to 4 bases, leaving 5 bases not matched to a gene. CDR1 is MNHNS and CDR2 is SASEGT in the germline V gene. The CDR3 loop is CASSGTGGRETQYF. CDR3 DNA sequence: TGTGCCAGCAGTGGAACAGGGGGACGAGAGACCCAGTACTTC.

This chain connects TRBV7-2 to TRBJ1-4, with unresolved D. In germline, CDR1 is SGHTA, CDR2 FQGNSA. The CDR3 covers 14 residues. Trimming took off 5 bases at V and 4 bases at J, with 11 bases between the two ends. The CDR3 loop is CASSRVGFNEKLFF. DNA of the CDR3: TGTGCCAGCAGCCGCGTGGGGTTTAATGAAAAACTGTTTTTT.

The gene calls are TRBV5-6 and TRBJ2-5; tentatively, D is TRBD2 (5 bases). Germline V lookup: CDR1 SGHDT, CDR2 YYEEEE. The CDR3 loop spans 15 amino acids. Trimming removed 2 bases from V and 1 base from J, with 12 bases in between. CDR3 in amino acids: CASSFGVGLQETQYF. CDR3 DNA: TGTGCCAGCAGCTTCGGGGTGGGCCTCCAAGAGACCCAGTACTTC.

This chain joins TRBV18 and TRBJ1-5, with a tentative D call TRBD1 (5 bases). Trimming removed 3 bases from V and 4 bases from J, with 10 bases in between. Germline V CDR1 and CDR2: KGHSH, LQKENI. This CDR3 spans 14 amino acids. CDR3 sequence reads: CASSPPGRNQPQHF. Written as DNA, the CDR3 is TGTGCCAGCTCACCGCCAGGGAGGAATCAGCCCCAGCATTTT.

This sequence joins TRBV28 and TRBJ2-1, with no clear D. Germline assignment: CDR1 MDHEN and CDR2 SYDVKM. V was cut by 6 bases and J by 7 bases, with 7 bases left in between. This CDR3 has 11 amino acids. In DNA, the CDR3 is TGTGCCAGCAGCCGCGAAAATGAGCAGTTCTTC. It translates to CASSRENEQFF.

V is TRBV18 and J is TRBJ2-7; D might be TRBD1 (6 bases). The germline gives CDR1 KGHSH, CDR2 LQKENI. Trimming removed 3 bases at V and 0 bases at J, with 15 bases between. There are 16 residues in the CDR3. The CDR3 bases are TGTGCCAGCTCACCCTTAGGGGGATATAACTCCTACGAGCAGTACTTC. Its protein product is CASSPLGGYNSYEQYF.

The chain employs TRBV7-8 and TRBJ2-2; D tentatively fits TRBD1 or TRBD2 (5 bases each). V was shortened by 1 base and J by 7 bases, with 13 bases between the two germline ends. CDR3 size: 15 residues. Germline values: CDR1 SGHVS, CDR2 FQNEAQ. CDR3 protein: CASSLVLGVYGELFF. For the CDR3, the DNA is TGTGCCAGCAGCTTAGTTCTGGGGGTATACGGGGAGCTGTTTTTT.

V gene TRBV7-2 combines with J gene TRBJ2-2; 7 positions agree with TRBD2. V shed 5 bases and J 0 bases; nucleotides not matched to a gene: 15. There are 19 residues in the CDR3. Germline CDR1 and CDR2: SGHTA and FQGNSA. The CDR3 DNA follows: TGTGCCAGCAGCCGTGGGTTTGTGGGACTACCTTCGAACACCGGGGAGCTGTTTTTT. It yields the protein CASSRGFVGLPSNTGELFF.

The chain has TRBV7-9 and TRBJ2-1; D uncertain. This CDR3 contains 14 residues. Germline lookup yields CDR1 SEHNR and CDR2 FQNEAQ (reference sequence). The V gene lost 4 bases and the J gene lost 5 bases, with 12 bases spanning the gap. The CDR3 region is CASSWGLRNNEQFF. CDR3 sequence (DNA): TGTGCCAGCAGCTGGGGTCTACGGAACAATGAGCAGTTCTTC.

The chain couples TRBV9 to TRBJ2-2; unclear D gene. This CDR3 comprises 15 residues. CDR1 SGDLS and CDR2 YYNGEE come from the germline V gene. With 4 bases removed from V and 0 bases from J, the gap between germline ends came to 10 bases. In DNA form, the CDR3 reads TGTGCCAGCAGCCCCCGGGCGGCGAACACCGGGGAGCTGTTTTTT. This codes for CASSPRAANTGELFF.